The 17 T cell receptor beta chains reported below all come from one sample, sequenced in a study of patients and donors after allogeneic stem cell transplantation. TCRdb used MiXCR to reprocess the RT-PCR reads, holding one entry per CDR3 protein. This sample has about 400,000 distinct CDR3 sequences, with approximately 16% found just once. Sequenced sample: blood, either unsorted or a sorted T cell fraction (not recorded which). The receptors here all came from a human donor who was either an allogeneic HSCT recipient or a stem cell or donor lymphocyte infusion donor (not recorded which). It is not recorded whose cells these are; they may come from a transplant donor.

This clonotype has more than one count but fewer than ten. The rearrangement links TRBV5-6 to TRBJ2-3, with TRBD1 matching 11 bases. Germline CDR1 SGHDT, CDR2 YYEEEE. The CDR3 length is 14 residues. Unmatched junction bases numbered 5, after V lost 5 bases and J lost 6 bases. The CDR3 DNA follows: TGTGCCAGCAGAAGGACAGGGGGCGCGGATACGCAGTATTTT. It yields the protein CASRRTGGADTQYF.

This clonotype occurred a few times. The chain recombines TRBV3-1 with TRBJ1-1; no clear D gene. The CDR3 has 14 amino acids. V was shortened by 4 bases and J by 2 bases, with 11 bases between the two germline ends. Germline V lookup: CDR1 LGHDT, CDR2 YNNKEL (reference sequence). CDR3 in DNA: TGTGCCAGCAGCCCCCCCAACCGAAACACTGAAGCTTTCTTT. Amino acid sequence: CASSPPNRNTEAFF.

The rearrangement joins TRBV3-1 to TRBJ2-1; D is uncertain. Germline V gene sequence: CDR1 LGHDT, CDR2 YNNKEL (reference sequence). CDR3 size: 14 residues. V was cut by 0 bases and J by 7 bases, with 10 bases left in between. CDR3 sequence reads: CASSQEMRRNEQFF. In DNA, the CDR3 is TGTGCCAGCAGCCAAGAAATGAGGCGGAATGAGCAGTTCTTC.

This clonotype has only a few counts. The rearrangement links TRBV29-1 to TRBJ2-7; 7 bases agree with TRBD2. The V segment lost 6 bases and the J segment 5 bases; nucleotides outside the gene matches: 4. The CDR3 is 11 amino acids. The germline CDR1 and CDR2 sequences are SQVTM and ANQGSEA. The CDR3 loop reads CSVRLAHEQYF. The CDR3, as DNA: TGCAGCGTCCGACTAGCTCACGAGCAGTACTTC.

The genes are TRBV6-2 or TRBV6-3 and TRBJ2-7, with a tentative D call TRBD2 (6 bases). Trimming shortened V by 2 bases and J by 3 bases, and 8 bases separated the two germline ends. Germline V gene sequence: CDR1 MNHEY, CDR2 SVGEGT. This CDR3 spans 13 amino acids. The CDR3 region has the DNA TGTGCCAGCAGTTACCGGGAGATCTACGAGCAGTACTTC. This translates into CASSYREIYEQYF.

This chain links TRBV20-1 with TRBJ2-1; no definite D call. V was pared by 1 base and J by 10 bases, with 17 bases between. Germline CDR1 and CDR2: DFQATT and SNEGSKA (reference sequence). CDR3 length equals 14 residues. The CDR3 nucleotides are TGCAGTGCTAGAGGGGATTGGACCTCCATCGAGCAGTTCTTC. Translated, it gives CSARGDWTSIEQFF.

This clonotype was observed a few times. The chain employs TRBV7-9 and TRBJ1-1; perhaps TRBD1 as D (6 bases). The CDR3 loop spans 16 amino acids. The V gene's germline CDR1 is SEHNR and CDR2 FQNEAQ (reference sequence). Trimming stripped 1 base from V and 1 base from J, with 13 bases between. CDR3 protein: CASSLGSGAWNTEAFF. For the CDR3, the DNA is TGTGCCAGCAGCTTAGGGTCGGGGGCCTGGAACACTGAAGCTTTCTTT.

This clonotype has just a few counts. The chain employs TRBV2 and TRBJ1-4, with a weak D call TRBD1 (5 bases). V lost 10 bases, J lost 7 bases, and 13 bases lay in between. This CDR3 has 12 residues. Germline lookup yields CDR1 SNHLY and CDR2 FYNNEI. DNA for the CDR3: TGTGCCAAGCGGAGTGACAGTGAAAAACTGTTTTTT. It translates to CAKRSDSEKLFF.

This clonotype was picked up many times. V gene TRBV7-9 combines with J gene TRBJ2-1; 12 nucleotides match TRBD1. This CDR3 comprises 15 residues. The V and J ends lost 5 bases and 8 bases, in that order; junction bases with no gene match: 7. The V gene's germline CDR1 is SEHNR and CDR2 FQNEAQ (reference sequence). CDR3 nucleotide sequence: TGTGCCAGCAGCCCGGGGACAGGGGGCATAGATGAGCAGTTCTTC. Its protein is CASSPGTGGIDEQFF.

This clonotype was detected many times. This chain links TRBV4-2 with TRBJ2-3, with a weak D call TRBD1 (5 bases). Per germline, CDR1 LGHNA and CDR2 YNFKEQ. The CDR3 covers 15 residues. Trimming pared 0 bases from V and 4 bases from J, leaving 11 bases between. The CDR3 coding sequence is TGTGCCAGCAGCCAAGACGTAAAAGGGGCAGATACGCAGTATTTT. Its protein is CASSQDVKGADTQYF.

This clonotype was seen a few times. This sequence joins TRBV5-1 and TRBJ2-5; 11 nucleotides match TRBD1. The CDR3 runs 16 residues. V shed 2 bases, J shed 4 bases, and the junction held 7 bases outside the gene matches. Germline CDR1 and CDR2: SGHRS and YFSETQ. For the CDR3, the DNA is TGCGCCAGCAGCTTCCGGGACAGGGGGGTCGGAGAGACCCAGTACTTC. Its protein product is CASSFRDRGVGETQYF.

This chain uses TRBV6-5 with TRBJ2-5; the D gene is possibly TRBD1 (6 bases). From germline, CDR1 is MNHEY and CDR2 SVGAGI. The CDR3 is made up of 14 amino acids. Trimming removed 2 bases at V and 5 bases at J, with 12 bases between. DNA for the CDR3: TGTGCCAGCAGTTACCAGACAGGATGGGAGACCCAGTACTTC. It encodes CASSYQTGWETQYF.

The CDR3: CASSLTPGEGITGELFF. CDR3 DNA sequence: TGTGCCAGCAGCTTAACTCCTGGGGAGGGTATCACCGGGGAGCTGTTTTTT. The V call is TRBV7-2, the J call TRBJ2-2; TRBD2 agrees at 7 bases. The germline gives CDR1 SGHTA, CDR2 FQGNSA. The CDR3 contains 17 residues. V lost 2 bases to trimming and J lost 4 bases; unmatched junction nucleotides: 10.

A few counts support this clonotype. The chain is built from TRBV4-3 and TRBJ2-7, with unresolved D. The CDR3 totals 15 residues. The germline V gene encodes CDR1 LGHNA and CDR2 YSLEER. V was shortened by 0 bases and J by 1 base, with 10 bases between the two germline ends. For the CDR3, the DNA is TGCGCCAGCAGCCAAGAGTGGGCCGTATCCTACGAGCAGTACTTC. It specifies CASSQEWAVSYEQYF.

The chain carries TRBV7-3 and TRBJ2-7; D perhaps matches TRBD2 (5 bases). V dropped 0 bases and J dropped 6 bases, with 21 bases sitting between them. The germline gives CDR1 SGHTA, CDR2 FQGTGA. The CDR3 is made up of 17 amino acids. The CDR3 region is CASSLTWTPITSSEQYF. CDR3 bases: TGTGCCAGCAGCTTAACGTGGACTCCGATTACGAGCAGCGAGCAGTACTTC. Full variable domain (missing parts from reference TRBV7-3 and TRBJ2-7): GAGVSQTPSNKVTEKGKYVELRCDPISGHTALYWYRQSLGQGPEFLIYFQGTGAADDSGLPNDRFFAVRPEGSVSTLKIQRTERGDSAVYLCASSLTWTPITSSEQYFGPGTRLTVT.

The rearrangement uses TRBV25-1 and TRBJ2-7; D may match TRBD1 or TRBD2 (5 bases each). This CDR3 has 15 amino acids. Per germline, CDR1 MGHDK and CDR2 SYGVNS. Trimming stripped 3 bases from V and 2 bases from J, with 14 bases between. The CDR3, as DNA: TGTGCCAGCAGTGACCCCGCGACGGGGCCCTACGAGCAGTACTTC. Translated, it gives CASSDPATGPYEQYF.

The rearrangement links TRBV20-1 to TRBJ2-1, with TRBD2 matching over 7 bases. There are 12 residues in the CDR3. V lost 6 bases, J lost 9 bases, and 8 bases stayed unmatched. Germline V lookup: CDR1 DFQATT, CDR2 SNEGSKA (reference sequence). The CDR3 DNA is TGCAGTGCAGGACTAGAGGGAGGTGAGCAGTTCTTC. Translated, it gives CSAGLEGGEQFF.